These T cell receptor beta chains were read from a single sample in a study of blood T cells in healthy people across ages. MiXCR, run by TCRdb on the 5' RACE reads, gives a single entry per CDR3 protein. Of 700,000 to 850,000 distinct CDR3 sequences in the sample, 40% to 65% were seen once. Source material: blood. The receptors shown here come from a man older than 75 in good health. Both conserved end residues are part of each CDR3. Each record gives: J gene, V gene, CDR3 protein.

J gene: TRBJ2-7
V gene: TRBV4-2
CDR3 protein: CASSHTPGTSGSRTYEQYF

J gene: TRBJ2-1
V gene: TRBV29-1
CDR3 protein: CSVLGSGRGYNEQFF

J gene: -
V gene: TRBV29-1
CDR3 protein: CSAETAGIQYF

J gene: TRBJ2-2
V gene: TRBV11-2
CDR3 protein: CASSFFPLGQRNTGELFF

J gene: TRBJ1-1
V gene: TRBV20-1
CDR3 protein: CSARASAYPRTEAFF

J gene: TRBJ2-1
V gene: TRBV27
CDR3 protein: CASSPEYTYNEQFF

J gene: TRBJ1-1
V gene: TRBV5-1
CDR3 protein: CASTETGGNTEAFF

J gene: TRBJ2-7
V gene: TRBV10-3
CDR3 protein: CAISESAGAYEQYF

J gene: TRBJ1-1
V gene: TRBV5-1
CDR3 protein: CASTQGSRSMNTEAFF

J gene: TRBJ1-6
V gene: TRBV3-1
CDR3 protein: CASSQVGGSLHF

J gene: TRBJ2-6
V gene: TRBV6-6
CDR3 protein: CASSQTGRVANVLTF

J gene: TRBJ2-1
V gene: TRBV12-3/TRBV12-4
CDR3 protein: CASSFVAGGPPFYNEQFF

J gene: TRBJ2-1
V gene: TRBV21-1
CDR3 protein: CASSKAPISHRGLYNEQFF

J gene: -
V gene: TRBV11-2
CDR3 protein: CASSPATGGETQYF

J gene: TRBJ2-1
V gene: TRBV20-1
CDR3 protein: CSVSLTSGGGNEQFF

J gene: TRBJ2-4
V gene: TRBV7-3
CDR3 protein: CASSEGRAGEQYF

J gene: TRBJ2-1
V gene: TRBV29-1
CDR3 protein: CSVVGGRGQDNGQFF

J gene: TRBJ2-5
V gene: TRBV12-3/TRBV12-4
CDR3 protein: CASSLIRANLETQYF

J gene: TRBJ1-2
V gene: TRBV4-2
CDR3 protein: CASGGEAGGYGYTF

J gene: TRBJ1-2
V gene: TRBV25-1
CDR3 protein: CASSPLHGNYGYTF

J gene: TRBJ2-1
V gene: TRBV24-1
CDR3 protein: CATSDRIGYEQFF

J gene: TRBJ2-7
V gene: TRBV6-5
CDR3 protein: CASRGTSYEQYF

J gene: TRBJ2-1
V gene: TRBV20-1
CDR3 protein: CSAETSGLGNEQFF

J gene: -
V gene: TRBV4-3
CDR3 protein: CASSLTRGSVYEQYF

J gene: TRBJ2-3
V gene: TRBV27
CDR3 protein: CASTLRGGISTDTQYF

J gene: -
V gene: TRBV7-9
CDR3 protein: CASSLDRPTSETQYF

J gene: TRBJ2-7
V gene: TRBV5-1
CDR3 protein: CASSARTSGDEQYF

J gene: TRBJ2-7
V gene: TRBV5-4
CDR3 protein: CASSRGGGGTYEQYF

J gene: TRBJ1-2
V gene: TRBV5-1
CDR3 protein: CASSLSTGPGYTF

J gene: TRBJ2-3
V gene: TRBV7-2
CDR3 protein: CASSLATQYF

J gene: TRBJ2-1
V gene: TRBV29-1
CDR3 protein: CSGRPGLANNEQFF

J gene: TRBJ2-2
V gene: TRBV2
CDR3 protein: CASLQGVLTGELFF

J gene: TRBJ2-1
V gene: TRBV9
CDR3 protein: CASSVGAGAWNEQFF

J gene: TRBJ1-4
V gene: TRBV20-1
CDR3 protein: CSASIPRGGTNEKLFF

J gene: TRBJ2-1
V gene: TRBV5-1
CDR3 protein: CASSFSGRGSDEQFF

J gene: TRBJ2-5
V gene: TRBV28
CDR3 protein: CASRPTGEGNQPQYF

J gene: TRBJ2-7
V gene: TRBV6-2/TRBV6-3
CDR3 protein: CASSLAGRAYEQYF

J gene: TRBJ2-1
V gene: TRBV3-1
CDR3 protein: CASSQAASGRRYNEQFF

J gene: TRBJ2-1
V gene: TRBV20-1
CDR3 protein: CSAPPGDRGGGEQFF

J gene: TRBJ2-3
V gene: TRBV20-1
CDR3 protein: CSAAAAGGVLRTDTQYF

J gene: TRBJ1-5
V gene: TRBV20-1
CDR3 protein: CSAADPYGNQPQHF

J gene: TRBJ2-7
V gene: TRBV28
CDR3 protein: CASSHSGISYEQYF

J gene: TRBJ1-2
V gene: TRBV15
CDR3 protein: CATSTGTAKPNYGYTF

J gene: TRBJ1-1
V gene: TRBV7-3
CDR3 protein: CASSLRGTGLGGTEAFF

J gene: TRBJ2-1
V gene: TRBV5-1
CDR3 protein: CASRVRGGEQFF

J gene: TRBJ2-1
V gene: TRBV9
CDR3 protein: CASSVVLAGGPMLYNEQFF

J gene: TRBJ2-5
V gene: TRBV27
CDR3 protein: CASRRGQGRTQYF

J gene: TRBJ2-2
V gene: TRBV6-5
CDR3 protein: CASKDLGNTGELFF

J gene: TRBJ1-4
V gene: TRBV5-1
CDR3 protein: CASTPLQGNEKLFF

J gene: TRBJ2-1
V gene: TRBV6-5
CDR3 protein: CASSYLGVNEQFF

J gene: TRBJ1-2
V gene: TRBV20-1
CDR3 protein: CSARDLAWQIYGYTF

J gene: TRBJ2-1
V gene: TRBV29-1
CDR3 protein: CSAHRALSSYNEQFF